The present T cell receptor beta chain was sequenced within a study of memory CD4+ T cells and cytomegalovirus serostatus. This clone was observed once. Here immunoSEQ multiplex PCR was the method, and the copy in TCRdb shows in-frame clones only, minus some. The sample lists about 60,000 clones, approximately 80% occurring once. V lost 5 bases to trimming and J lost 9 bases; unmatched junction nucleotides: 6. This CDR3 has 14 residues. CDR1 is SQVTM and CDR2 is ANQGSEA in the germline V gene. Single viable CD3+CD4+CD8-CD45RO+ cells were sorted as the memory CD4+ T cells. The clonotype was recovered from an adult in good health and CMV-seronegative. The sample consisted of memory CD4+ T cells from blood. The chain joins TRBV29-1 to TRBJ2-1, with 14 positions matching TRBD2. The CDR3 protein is CSVSTSGRAGEQFF. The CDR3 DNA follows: TGCAGCGTTTCGACTAGCGGGAGGGCCGGTGAGCAGTTCTTC.